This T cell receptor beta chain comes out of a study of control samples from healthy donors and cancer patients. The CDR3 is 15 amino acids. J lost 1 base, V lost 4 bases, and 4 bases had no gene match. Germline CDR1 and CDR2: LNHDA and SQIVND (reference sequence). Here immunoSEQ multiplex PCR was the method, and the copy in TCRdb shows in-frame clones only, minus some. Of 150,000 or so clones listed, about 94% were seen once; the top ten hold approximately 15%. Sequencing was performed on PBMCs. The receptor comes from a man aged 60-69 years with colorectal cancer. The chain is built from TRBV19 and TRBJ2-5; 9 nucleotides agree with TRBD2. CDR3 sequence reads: CASSKASGTQETQYF. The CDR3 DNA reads TGTGCCAGTAGTAAGGCTAGCGGGACCCAAGAGACCCAGTACTTC.